This T cell receptor (beta chain) appears in the sequencing data of a study of CD8 T cells in Susac syndrome. The authors reverse transcribed roughly 0.5 to 1 ug RNA with random hexamers. Amplification of TCR beta CDR3 by immunoSEQ multiplex PCR spanned 54 Vbeta and 13 Jbeta. MiXCR, applied by TCRdb to the immunoSEQ multiplex PCR reads, yields one record per CDR3 protein. The sample holds approximately 160,000 distinct CDR3 sequences, 92% seen once. Controls were healthy donors chosen to match patients in age and sex. Through negative isolation, CD4+ and CD8+ T cells were obtained, while TEMRA cells were enriched using FACS. Germline CDR1 SEHNR, CDR2 FQNEAQ (reference sequence). Between the trimmed V and J ends, which lost 5 bases and 0 bases, there was a span of 16 bases. CDR3 length: 16 amino acids.

The chain recombines TRBV7-9 with TRBJ2-5; D is unclear. The source material was CD4+ T cells from PBMCs. This TCR came from a human donor in good health. This CDR3 reads CASSSNGPGYQETQYF. As DNA, the CDR3 is TGTGCCAGCAGCAGTAATGGTCCTGGGTACCAAGAGACCCAGTACTTC.